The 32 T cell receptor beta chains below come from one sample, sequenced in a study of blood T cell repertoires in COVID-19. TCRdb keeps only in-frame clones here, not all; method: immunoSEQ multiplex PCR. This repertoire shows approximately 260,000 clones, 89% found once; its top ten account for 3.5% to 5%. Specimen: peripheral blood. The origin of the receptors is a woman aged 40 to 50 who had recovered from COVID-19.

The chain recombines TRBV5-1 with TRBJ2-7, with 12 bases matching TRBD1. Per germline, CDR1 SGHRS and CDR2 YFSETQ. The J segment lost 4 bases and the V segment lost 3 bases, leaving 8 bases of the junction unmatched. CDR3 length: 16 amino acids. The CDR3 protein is CASSSMGQGAGYEQYF. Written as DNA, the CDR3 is TGCGCCAGCAGCTCGATGGGACAGGGGGCGGGGTACGAGCAGTACTTC.

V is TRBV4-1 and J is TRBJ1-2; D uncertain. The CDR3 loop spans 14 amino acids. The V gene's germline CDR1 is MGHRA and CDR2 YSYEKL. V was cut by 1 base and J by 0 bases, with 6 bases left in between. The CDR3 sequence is CASSQGASNYGYTF. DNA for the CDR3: TGCGCCAGCAGCCAAGGGGCCTCTAACTATGGCTACACCTTC.

Here the CDR3 DNA reads TGTGCCAGCAGTCGACTAGCGGGGGGTCAAGAGACCCAGTACTTC. It translates to CASSRLAGGQETQYF. The chain uses TRBV5-4 and TRBJ2-5, with TRBD2 identical over 13 bases. V trimming: 5 bases; J trimming: 2 bases; junction bases outside the gene matches: 3. The CDR3 sequence is 15 residues long. Germline CDR1 and CDR2: SGHNT and YYREEE (reference sequence).

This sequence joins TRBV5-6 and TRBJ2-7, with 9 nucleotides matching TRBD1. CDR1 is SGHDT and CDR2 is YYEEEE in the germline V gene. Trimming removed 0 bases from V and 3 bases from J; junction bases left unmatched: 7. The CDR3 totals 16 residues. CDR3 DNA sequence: TGTGCCAGCAGCTTGGGGAGCACAGGGGGCAACTACGAGCAGTACTTC. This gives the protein CASSLGSTGGNYEQYF. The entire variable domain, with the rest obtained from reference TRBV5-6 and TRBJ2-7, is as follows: DAGVTQSPTHLIKTRGQQVTLRCSPKSGHDTVSWYQQALGQGPQFIFQYYEEEERQRGNFPDRFSGHQFPNYSSELNVNALLLGDSALYLCASSLGSTGGNYEQYFGPGTRLTVT.

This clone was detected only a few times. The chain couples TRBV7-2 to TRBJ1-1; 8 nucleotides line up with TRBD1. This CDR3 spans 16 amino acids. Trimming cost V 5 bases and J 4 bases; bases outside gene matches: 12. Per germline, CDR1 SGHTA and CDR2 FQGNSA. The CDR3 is CASSQLGGTGSTEAFF. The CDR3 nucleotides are TGTGCCAGCAGCCAGCTGGGGGGGACAGGTTCCACTGAAGCTTTCTTT. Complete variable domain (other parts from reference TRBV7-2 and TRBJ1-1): GAGVSQSPSNKVTEKGKDVELRCDPISGHTALYWYRQSLGQGLEFLIYFQGNSAPDKSGLPSDRFSAERTGGSVSTLTIQRTQQEDSAVYLCASSQLGGTGSTEAFFGQGTRLTVV.

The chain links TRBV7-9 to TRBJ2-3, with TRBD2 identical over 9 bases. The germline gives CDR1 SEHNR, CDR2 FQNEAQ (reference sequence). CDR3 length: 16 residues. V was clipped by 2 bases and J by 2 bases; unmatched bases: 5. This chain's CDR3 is CASSLTSGSPTDTQYF. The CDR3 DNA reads TGTGCCAGCAGCTTAACTAGCGGGTCTCCCACAGATACGCAGTATTTT.

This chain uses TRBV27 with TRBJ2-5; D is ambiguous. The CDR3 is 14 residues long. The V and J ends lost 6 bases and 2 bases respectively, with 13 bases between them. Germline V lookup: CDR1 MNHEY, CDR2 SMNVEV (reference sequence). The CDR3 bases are TGTGCCAGCAGCTACTCGTACCAACAAGAGACCCAGTACTTC. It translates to CASSYSYQQETQYF.

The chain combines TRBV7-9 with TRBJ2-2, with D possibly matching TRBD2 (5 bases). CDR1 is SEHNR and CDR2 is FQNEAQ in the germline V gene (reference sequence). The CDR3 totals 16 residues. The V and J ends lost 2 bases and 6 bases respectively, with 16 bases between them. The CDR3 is CASSLQAVMNSGELFF. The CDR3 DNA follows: TGTGCCAGCAGCTTACAAGCGGTCATGAATTCCGGGGAGCTGTTTTTT.

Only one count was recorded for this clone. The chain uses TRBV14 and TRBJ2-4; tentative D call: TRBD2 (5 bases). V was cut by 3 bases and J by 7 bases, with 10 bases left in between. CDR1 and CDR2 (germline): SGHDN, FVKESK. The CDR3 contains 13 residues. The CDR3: CASSHLAGNIQYF. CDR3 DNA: TGTGCCAGCAGCCACCTCGCGGGTAACATTCAGTACTTC.

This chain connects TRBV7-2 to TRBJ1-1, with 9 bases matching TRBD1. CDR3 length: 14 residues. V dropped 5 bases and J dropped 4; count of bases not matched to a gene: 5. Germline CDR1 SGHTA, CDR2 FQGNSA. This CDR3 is CASSPGQGPTEAFF. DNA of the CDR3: TGTGCCAGCAGCCCGGGACAGGGACCCACTGAAGCTTTCTTT.

The CDR3 protein is CATSDFEGGETQYF. As DNA, the CDR3 is TGTGCCACCAGTGATTTTGAGGGAGGCGAGACCCAGTACTTC. This chain links TRBV24-1 with TRBJ2-5; tentative D call: TRBD2 (6 bases). Trimming cost V 1 base and J 5 bases, with 10 bases left between them. Germline V lookup: CDR1 KGHDR, CDR2 SFDVKD. This CDR3 has 14 amino acids.

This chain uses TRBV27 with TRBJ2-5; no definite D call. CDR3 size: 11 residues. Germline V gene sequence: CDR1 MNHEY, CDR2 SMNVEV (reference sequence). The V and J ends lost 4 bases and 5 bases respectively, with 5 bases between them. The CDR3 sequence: CASSYAETQYF. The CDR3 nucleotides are TGTGCCAGCAGTTACGCGGAGACCCAGTACTTC.

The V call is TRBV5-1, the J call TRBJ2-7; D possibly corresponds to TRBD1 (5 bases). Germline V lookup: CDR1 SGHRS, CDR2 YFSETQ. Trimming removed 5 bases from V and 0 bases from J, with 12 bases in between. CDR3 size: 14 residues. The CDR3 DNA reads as TGCGCCAGCAGGCCACAGACAGACTCCTACGAGCAGTACTTC. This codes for CASRPQTDSYEQYF.

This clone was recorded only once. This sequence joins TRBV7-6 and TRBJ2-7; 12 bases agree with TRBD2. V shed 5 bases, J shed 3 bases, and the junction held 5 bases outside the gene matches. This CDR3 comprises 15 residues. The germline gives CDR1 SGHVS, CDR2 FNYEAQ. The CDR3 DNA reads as TGTGCCAGCAGCAAATCGACTAGCGGGGGCTACGAGCAGTACTTC. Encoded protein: CASSKSTSGGYEQYF.

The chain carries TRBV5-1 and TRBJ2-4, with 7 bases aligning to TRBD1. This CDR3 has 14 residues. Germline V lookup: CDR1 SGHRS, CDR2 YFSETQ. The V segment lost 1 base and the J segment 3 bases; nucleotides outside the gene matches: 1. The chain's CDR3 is CASSLTGDKNIQYF. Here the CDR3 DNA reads TGCGCCAGCAGCTTGACAGGGGACAAAAACATTCAGTACTTC.

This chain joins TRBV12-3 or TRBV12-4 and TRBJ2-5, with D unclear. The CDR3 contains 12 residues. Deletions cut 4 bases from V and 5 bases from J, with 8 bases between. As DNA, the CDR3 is TGTGCCAGCAGTTCAGAGGAGGAGACCCAGTACTTC. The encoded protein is CASSSEEETQYF.

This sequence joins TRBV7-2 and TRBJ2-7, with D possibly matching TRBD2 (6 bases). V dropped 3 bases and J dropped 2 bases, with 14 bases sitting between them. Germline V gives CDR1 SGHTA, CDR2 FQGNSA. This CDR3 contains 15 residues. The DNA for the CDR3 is TGTGCCAGCAGCTTTTCCGGGGGACCTGCCTACGAGCAGTACTTC. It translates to CASSFSGGPAYEQYF.

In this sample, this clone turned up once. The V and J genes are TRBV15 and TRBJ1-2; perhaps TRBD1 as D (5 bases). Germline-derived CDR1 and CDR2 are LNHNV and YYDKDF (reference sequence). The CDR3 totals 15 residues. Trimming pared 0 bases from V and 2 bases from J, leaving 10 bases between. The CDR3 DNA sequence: TGTGCCACCAGCAGAGATGCCCCAGGGAACTATGGCTACACCTTC. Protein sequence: CATSRDAPGNYGYTF.

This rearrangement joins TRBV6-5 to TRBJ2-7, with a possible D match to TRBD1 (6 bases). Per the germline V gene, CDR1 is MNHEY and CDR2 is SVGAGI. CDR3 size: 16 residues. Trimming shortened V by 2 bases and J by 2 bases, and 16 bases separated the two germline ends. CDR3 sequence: CASSYGTGNLAYEQYF. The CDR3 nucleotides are TGTGCCAGCAGTTACGGCACAGGGAACCTAGCCTACGAGCAGTACTTC.

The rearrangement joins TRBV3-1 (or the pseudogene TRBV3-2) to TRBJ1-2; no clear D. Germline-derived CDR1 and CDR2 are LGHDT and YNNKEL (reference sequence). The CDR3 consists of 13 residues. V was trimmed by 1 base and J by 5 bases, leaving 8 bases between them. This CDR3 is CASSQVPRYGYTF. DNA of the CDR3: TGTGCCAGCAGCCAAGTGCCCCGGTATGGCTACACCTTC.

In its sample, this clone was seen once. CDR3 in DNA: TGTGCCAGTAGTATGAGGAGTCGGAGACCCAATAGCAATCAGCCCCAGCATTTT. This encodes CASSMRSRRPNSNQPQHF. The rearrangement joins TRBV19 to TRBJ1-5, with D unresolved. Germline loops: CDR1 LNHDA, CDR2 SQIVND (reference sequence). The CDR3 is 18 residues long. With 3 bases removed from V and 0 bases from J, the gap between germline ends came to 18 bases. The complete variable domain, with remaining parts taken from reference TRBV19 and TRBJ1-5, reads DGGITQSPKYLFRKEGQNVTLSCEQNLNHDAMYWYRQDPGQGLRLIYYSQIVNDFQKGDIAEGYSVSREKKESFPLTVTSAQKNPTAFYLCASSMRSRRPNSNQPQHFGDGTRLSIL.

Here the CDR3 reads CASSNLGLAGGPLAKNIQYF. CDR3 in DNA: TGTGCCAGTAGCAATCTTGGACTAGCGGGAGGGCCCTTAGCCAAAAACATTCAGTACTTC. The chain combines TRBV19 with TRBJ2-4; TRBD2 agrees at 15 bases. V lost 6 bases and J lost 0; bases outside the gene matches: 12. Germline assignment: CDR1 LNHDA and CDR2 SQIVND (reference sequence). The CDR3 has 20 residues. Based on the CDR3 plus reference TRBV19 and TRBJ2-4, the full variable domain is DGGITQSPKYLFRKEGQNVTLSCEQNLNHDAMYWYRQDPGQGLRLIYYSQIVNDFQKGDIAEGYSVSREKKESFPLTVTSAQKNPTAFYLCASSNLGLAGGPLAKNIQYFGAGTRLSVL.

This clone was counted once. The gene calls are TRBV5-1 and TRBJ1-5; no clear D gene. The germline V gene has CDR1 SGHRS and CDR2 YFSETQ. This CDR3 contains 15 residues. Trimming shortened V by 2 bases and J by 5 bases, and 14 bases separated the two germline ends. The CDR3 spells CASSLGYGIDQPQHF. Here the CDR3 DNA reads TGCGCCAGCAGCTTAGGTTACGGGATCGATCAGCCCCAGCATTTT.

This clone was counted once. CDR3 sequence (DNA): TGTGCCAGTAGTGAGACTCTAAATTCACCCCTCCACTTT. This gives the protein CASSETLNSPLHF. The V gene is TRBV19, the J gene TRBJ1-6; D unresolved. Trimming left V 5 bases short and J 7 bases short, with 9 bases between. Germline CDR1 is LNHDA and CDR2 is SQIVND (reference sequence). The CDR3 totals 13 residues.

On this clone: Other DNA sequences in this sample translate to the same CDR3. In DNA, the CDR3 is TGTGCCAGCAGTGAGGGACAGGGAGAAGAGACCCAGTACTTC. Its translation is CASSEGQGEETQYF. V usage is TRBV2 and J usage is TRBJ2-5; TRBD1 matches at 9 bases. CDR1 and CDR2 (germline): SNHLY, FYNNEI. J was trimmed by 3 bases and V by 3 bases; bases with no gene match: 2. This CDR3 has 14 amino acids.

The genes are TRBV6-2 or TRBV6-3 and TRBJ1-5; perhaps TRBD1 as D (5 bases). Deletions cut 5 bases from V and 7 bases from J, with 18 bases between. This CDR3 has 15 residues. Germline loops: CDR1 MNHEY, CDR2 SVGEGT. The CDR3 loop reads CASSRRLGGGQPQHF. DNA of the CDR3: TGTGCCAGCAGTCGACGATTGGGGGGAGGCCAGCCCCAGCATTTT.

CDR3 DNA: TGTGCCAGCAGCTTAGTACAGGGGAAACTGTTTTTT. Its protein product is CASSLVQGKLFF. The chain joins TRBV7-9 to TRBJ1-4, with 7 bases matching TRBD1. The junction had 1 base not matched to a gene; V was cut back by 1 base and J by 11 bases. The germline V gene has CDR1 SEHNR and CDR2 FQNEAQ (reference sequence). The CDR3 extends over 12 amino acids.

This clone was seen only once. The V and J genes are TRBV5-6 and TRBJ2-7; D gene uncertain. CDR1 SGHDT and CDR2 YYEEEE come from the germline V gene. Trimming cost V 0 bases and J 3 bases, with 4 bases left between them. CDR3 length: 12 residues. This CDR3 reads CASSLDIYEQYF. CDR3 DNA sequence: TGTGCCAGCAGCTTGGACATCTACGAGCAGTACTTC.

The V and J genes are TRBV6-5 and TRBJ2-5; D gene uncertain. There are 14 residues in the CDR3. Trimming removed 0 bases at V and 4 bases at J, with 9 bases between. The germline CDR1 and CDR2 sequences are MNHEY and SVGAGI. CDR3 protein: CASSYSGSIETQYF. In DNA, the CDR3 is TGTGCCAGCAGTTACTCGGGCAGCATAGAGACCCAGTACTTC.

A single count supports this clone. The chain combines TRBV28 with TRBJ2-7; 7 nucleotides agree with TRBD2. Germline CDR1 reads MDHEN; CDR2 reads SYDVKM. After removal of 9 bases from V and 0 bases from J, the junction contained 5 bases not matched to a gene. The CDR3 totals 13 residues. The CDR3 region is CASRGVSSYEQYF. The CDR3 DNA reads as TGTGCCAGTCGGGGGGTGTCCTCCTACGAGCAGTACTTC.

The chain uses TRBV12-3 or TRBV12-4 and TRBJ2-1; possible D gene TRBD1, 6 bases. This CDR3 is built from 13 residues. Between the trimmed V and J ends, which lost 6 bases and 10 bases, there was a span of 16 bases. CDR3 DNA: TGTGCCAGCAGCGACCATTATGGGACAGAGCAGTTCTTC. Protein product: CASSDHYGTEQFF.

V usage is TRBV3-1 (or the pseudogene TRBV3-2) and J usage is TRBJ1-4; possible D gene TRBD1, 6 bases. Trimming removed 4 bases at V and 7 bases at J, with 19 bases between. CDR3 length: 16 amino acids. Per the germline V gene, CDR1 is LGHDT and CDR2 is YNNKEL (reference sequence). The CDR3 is CASSPRPGRGREKLFF. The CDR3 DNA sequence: TGTGCCAGCAGCCCCCGGCCGGGGCGGGGGCGTGAAAAACTGTTTTTT.